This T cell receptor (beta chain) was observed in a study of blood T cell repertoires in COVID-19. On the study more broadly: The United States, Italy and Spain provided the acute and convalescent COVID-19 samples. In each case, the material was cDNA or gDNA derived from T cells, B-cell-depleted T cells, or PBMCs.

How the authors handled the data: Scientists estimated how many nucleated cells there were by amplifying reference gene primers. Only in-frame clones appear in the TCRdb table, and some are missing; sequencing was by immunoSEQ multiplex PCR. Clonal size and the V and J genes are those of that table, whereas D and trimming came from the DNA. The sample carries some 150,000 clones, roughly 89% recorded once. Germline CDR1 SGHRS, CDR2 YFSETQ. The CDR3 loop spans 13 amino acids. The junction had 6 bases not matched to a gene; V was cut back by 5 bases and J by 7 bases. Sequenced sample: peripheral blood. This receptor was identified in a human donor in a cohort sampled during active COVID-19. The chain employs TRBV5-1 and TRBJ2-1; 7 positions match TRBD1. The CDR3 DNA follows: TGCGCCAGCAGACAGGGGTTATTAAATGAGCAGTTCTTC. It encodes CASRQGLLNEQFF.